Shown below are 12 T cell receptor beta chains from a single sample sequenced in a study of CD8 T cells in Susac syndrome. With random hexamers, roughly 0.5 to 1 ug RNA was reverse transcribed. TCRdb recomputed calls from the immunoSEQ multiplex PCR reads with MiXCR, one row per CDR3 protein. The data contain around 130,000 distinct CDR3 sequences, roughly 80% of them seen just once; the ten biggest clones take up roughly 0.5%. Specimen: CD8+ T cells from PBMCs. These receptors were obtained from a human donor with multiple sclerosis.

The chain carries TRBV5-4 and TRBJ1-5; D is unresolved. Germline-derived CDR1 and CDR2 are SGHNT and YYREEE (reference sequence). There are 15 residues in the CDR3. V lost 5 bases, J lost 4 bases, and 16 bases lay in between. CDR3 nucleotide sequence: TGTGCCAGCAGTGTTGTCGGACTGAATAATCAGCCCCAGCATTTT. Encoded protein: CASSVVGLNNQPQHF.

The CDR3 DNA follows: TGCAGCGTAATACTAGCGGAGTACAATGAGCAGTTCTTC. Encoded protein: CSVILAEYNEQFF. V and J are TRBV29-1 and TRBJ2-1; 8 nucleotides line up with TRBD2. This CDR3 has 13 residues. Trimming removed 6 bases from V and 4 bases from J; junction bases left unmatched: 5. Germline V CDR1 and CDR2: SQVTM, ANQGSEA.

The chain recombines TRBV29-1 with TRBJ1-2; D may be TRBD1 (6 bases). There are 13 residues in the CDR3. Deletions cut 0 bases from V and 6 bases from J, with 11 bases between. The germline gives CDR1 SQVTM, CDR2 ANQGSEA. The CDR3 loop is CSVEDPGGDGYTF. The CDR3 DNA follows: TGCAGCGTTGAAGATCCCGGGGGCGATGGCTACACCTTC. Full variable domain (remainder filled in from reference TRBV29-1 and TRBJ1-2): SAVISQKPSRDICQRGTSLTIQCQVDSQVTMMFWYRQQPGQSLTLIATANQGSEATYESGFVIDKFPISRPNLTFSTLTVSNMSPEDSSIYLCSVEDPGGDGYTFGSGTRLTVV.

V gene TRBV7-3 combines with J gene TRBJ2-1; D tentatively reads TRBD1 or TRBD2 (6 bases each). Germline V gene data show CDR1 as SGHTA and CDR2 as FQGTGA. Between the trimmed V and J ends, which lost 0 bases and 0 bases, there was a span of 15 bases. There are 18 residues in the CDR3. As DNA, the CDR3 is TGTGCCAGCAGCTTAACCTTTGGGGGGCTAGGCTCCTACAATGAGCAGTTCTTC. The encoded protein is CASSLTFGGLGSYNEQFF.

CDR3 nucleotide sequence: TGCAGCGTTGAAGATCCCCTCACCCAGTACTTC. Translating gives CSVEDPLTQYF. This chain connects TRBV29-1 to TRBJ2-5; D not certain. The V end was cut by 0 bases, the J end by 8 bases, with 7 bases between. The CDR3 is 11 residues long. Germline assignment: CDR1 SQVTM and CDR2 ANQGSEA.

In the case of this clonotype: The final CDR3 position lacks the conserved phenylalanine or tryptophan, pointing to a likely read error. This sequence joins TRBV19 and TRBJ2-7; perhaps D is TRBD1 or TRBD2 (5 bases each). The germline CDR1 and CDR2 sequences are LNHDA and SQIVND (reference sequence). The CDR3 has 13 amino acids. Between the trimmed V and J ends, which lost 6 bases and 3 bases, there was a span of 12 bases. The CDR3 nucleotides read TGTGCCAGTAGGGGACGTGACCTCTACGAGCAGTACCTC. Translated, it gives CASRGRDLYEQYL.

The chain uses TRBV5-4 and TRBJ2-6, with TRBD1 as a possible D gene (6 bases). The CDR3 runs to 17 residues. With 4 bases removed from V and 0 bases from J, the gap between germline ends came to 14 bases. CDR1 SGHNT and CDR2 YYREEE come from the germline V gene (reference sequence). The CDR3 is CASSMTIRGSGANVLTF. CDR3 nucleotides: TGTGCCAGCAGCATGACGATCAGGGGCTCTGGGGCCAACGTCCTGACTTTC.

This chain connects TRBV6-5 to TRBJ2-1, with a weak D call TRBD2 (5 bases). This CDR3 comprises 14 residues. The germline V gene has CDR1 MNHEY and CDR2 SVGAGI. Trimming took 2 bases from V and 8 from J, leaving 13 bases between them. The CDR3 protein is CASSYIGSGDEQFF. In DNA form, the CDR3 reads TGTGCCAGCAGTTACATTGGGTCCGGGGATGAGCAGTTCTTC.

The chain uses TRBV2 and TRBJ1-5; no clear D. CDR1 and CDR2 (germline): SNHLY, FYNNEI. The germline V and J ends were trimmed by 7 bases and 6 bases, with 10 bases remaining between them. CDR3 length: 12 residues. CDR3 protein: CASTVRGQPQHF. The CDR3 coding sequence is TGTGCCAGCACCGTTCGGGGTCAGCCCCAGCATTTT. The variable domain in full, completed from reference TRBV2 and TRBJ1-5, reads EPEVTQTPSHQVTQMGQEVILRCVPISNHLYFYWYRQILGQKVEFLVSFYNNEISEKSEIFDDQFSVERPDGSNFTLKIRSTKLEDSAMYFCASTVRGQPQHFGDGTRLSIL.

V and J are TRBV9 and TRBJ2-3, with D possibly TRBD2 on 6 matching bases. In germline, CDR1 is SGDLS, CDR2 YYNGEE. This CDR3 has 16 residues. Trimming took 4 bases from V and 2 from J, leaving 17 bases between them. This CDR3 reads CASSLQRGSFTDTQYF. In DNA, the CDR3 is TGTGCCAGCAGCCTCCAACGGGGGAGTTTCACAGATACGCAGTATTTT.

The genes are TRBV30 and TRBJ2-7; D call uncertain. Between the trimmed V and J ends, which lost 2 bases and 6 bases, there was a span of 11 bases. Germline CDR1 and CDR2: GTSNPN and SVGIG (reference sequence). The CDR3 spans 12 residues. CDR3 nucleotide sequence: TGTGCCTGGAGTCAAGGCGGTCCCGAGCAGTACTTC. It specifies CAWSQGGPEQYF.

This chain joins TRBV7-9 and TRBJ2-7, with a possible D match to TRBD1 (5 bases). Looked up from germline, CDR1 is SEHNR and CDR2 is FQNEAQ (reference sequence). Between the trimmed V and J ends, which lost 5 bases and 3 bases, there was a span of 14 bases. The CDR3 extends over 14 amino acids. CDR3 residues: CASSPDSRNYEQYF. Here the CDR3 DNA reads TGTGCCAGCAGCCCTGACAGTCGAAACTACGAGCAGTACTTC.